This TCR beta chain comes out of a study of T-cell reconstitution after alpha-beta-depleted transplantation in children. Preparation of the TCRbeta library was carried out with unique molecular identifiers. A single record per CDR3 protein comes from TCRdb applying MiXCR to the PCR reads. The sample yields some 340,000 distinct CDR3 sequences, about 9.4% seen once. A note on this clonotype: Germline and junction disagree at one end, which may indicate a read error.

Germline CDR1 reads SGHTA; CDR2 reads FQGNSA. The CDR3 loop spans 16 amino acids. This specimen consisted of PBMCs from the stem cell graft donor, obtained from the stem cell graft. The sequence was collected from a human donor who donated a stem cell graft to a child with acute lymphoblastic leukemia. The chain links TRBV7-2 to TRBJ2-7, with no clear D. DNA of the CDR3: TGTGCCAGCAGCTTCGAGCTAAGTCGGCTCTCCTACGAGCGGTACTTC. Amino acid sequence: CASSFELSRLSYERYF.